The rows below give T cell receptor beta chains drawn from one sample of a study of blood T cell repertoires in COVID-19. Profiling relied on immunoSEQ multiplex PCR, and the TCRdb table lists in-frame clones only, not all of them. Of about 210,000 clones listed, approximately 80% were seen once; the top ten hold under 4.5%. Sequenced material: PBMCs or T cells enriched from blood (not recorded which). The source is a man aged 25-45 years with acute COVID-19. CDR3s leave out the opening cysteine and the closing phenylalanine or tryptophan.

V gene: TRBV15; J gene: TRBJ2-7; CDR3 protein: ATSRDKSGDRGQHEQY
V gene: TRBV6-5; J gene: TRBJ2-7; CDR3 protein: ASLPSGGSYEQY
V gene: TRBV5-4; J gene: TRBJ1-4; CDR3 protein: ASSKQGVDEKLF
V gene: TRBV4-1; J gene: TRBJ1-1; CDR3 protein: ASSQTELRDTEAF
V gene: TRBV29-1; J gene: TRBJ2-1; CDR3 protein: SVFRGNEQF
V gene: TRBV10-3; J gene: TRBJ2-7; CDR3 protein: AIRDTGLDEQY
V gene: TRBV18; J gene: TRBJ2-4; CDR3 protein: ASSLPTGGDKNIQY
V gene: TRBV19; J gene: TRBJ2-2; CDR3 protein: ASSIQGNTGELF
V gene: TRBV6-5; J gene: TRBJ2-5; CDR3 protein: ASGRAPQGQETQY
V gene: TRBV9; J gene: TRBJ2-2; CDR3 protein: ASSVFTGELF
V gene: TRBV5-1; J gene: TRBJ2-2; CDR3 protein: ASSLAGRNTGELF
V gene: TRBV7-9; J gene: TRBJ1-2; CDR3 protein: ASSFPETGIYGYT
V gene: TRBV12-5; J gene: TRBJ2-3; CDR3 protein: ASGLSGGFEGTDTQY
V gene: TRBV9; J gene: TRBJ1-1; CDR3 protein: ASSVAGTSNTEAF
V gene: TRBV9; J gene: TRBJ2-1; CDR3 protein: ASSGLAGGADEQF
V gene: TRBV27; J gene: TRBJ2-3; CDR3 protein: ASSSLERDTQY
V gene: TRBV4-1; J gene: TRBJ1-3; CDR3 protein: ASSLLQGSGNTIY
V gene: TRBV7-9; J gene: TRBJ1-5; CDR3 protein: ASSSAGGLNQPQH
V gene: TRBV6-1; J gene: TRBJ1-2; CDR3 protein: ASSEESGGYGYT
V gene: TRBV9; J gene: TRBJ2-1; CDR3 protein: ASSVTGQGANEQF
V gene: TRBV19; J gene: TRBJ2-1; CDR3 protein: ASMAGGKASGEQF
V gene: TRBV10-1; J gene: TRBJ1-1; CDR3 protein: ASSAGSVEAF
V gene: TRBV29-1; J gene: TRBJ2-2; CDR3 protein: SMRTSRGTGELF
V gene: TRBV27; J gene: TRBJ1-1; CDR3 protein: ASSLGQAYEAF
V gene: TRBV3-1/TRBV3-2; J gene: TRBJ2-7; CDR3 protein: ASSQAAAAVYEQY
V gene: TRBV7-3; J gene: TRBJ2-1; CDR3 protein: ASSLSTAGGNNEQF
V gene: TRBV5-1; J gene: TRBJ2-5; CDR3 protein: ASSSRTSGLRGGETQY
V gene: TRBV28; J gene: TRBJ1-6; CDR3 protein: ASSLSSGSGGGSPLH
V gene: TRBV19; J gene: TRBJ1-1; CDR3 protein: ASSYAWDMNTEAF
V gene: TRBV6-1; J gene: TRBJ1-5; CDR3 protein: ASSEGAGVGNQPQH
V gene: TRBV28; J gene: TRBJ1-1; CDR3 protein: ASSPGGNTEAF
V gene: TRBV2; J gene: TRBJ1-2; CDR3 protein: ASMGLMRQGVNYGYT
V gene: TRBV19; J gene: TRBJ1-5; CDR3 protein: ASCEQTDQPQH
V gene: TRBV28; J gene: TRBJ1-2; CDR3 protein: ASIVSGERYGYT
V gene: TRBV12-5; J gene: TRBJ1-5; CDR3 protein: ASGSTGYGNQPQH
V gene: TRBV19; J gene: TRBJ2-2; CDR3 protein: ASSQVSGELF
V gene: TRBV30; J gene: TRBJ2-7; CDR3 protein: ACPKRESLYEQY
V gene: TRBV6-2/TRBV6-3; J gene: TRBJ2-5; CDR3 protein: ASSYELAGNTQY
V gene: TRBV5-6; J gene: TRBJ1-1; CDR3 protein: ASSLATFEAF
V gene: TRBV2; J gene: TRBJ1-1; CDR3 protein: ASSEALVTGISAEAF